A single sample gave rise to the 19 T cell receptor beta chains below, sequenced in a study of T-cell memory formation after mild COVID-19. MiXCR, run by TCRdb on the 5' RACE reads, gives a single entry per CDR3 protein. Of about 160,000 distinct CDR3 sequences listed, 25% to 40% are singletons. Specimen: PBMCs or a T cell subset sorted from them (not recorded which). The receptors were sampled from an adult woman who had mild COVID-19 (a few samples of this study predate the infection). Cell type and time point are not known.

This clonotype was detected only a few times. The rearrangement joins TRBV6-5 to TRBJ2-1; maybe TRBD1 (6 bases). This CDR3 is 14 amino acids long. The V gene's germline CDR1 is MNHEY and CDR2 SVGAGI. Between the trimmed V and J ends, which lost 8 bases and 0 bases, there was a span of 11 bases. The CDR3 region is CASRGGYSYNEQFF. The CDR3 DNA sequence: TGTGCCAGCCGAGGGGGTTACTCCTACAATGAGCAGTTCTTC.

This clonotype was observed a single time. V and J are TRBV20-1 and TRBJ1-1; D ambiguous. The V gene's germline CDR1 is DFQATT and CDR2 SNEGSKA (reference sequence). The CDR3 is 13 amino acids. The ends were cut back, 4 bases at V and 1 base at J, with 10 bases in the middle. CDR3 sequence reads: CSANGVGNTEAFF. In nucleotides, the CDR3 is TGCAGTGCTAACGGGGTTGGGAACACTGAAGCTTTCTTT.

The chain recombines TRBV19 with TRBJ2-3, with 7 nucleotides matching TRBD1. With V trimmed by 5 bases and J by 4 bases, 3 bases remained unmatched. CDR3 length: 13 amino acids. CDR1 and CDR2 (germline): LNHDA, SQIVND (reference sequence). The CDR3 nucleotides are TGTGCCAGTAGTCCCACAGGGGCAGATACGCAGTATTTT. Its protein product is CASSPTGADTQYF.

The rearrangement links TRBV5-1 to TRBJ2-1; TRBD2 is a possible D gene (5 bases). Trimming removed 0 bases at V and 5 bases at J, with 15 bases between. Germline CDR1 is SGHRS and CDR2 is YFSETQ. The CDR3 is 16 amino acids. In DNA form, the CDR3 reads TGCGCCAGCAGCTTGGACGGCGGGCTGGTGGACAATGAGCAGTTCTTC. Amino acids: CASSLDGGLVDNEQFF.

This clonotype has only a few counts. The genes are TRBV9 and TRBJ1-1; D is unclear. The CDR3 is made up of 12 amino acids. V lost 3 bases to trimming and J lost 6 bases, with 9 bases between them. Germline V gene data show CDR1 as SGDLS and CDR2 as YYNGEE. Written as DNA, the CDR3 is TGTGCCAGCAGCGGCCCTCACCCTGAAGCTTTCTTT. Translating it yields CASSGPHPEAFF.

This clonotype was seen at least ten times. The V and J genes are TRBV5-4 and TRBJ2-7, with D possibly being TRBD1 (6 bases). Trimming stripped 2 bases from V and 2 bases from J, with 8 bases between. The CDR3 is 13 residues long. The germline gives CDR1 SGHNT, CDR2 YYREEE (reference sequence). As DNA, the CDR3 is TGTGCCAGCAGCTTAGGGACAACCTACGAGCAGTACTTC. Translating gives CASSLGTTYEQYF.

The V call is TRBV18, the J call TRBJ1-1; D is uncertain. The germline V gene has CDR1 KGHSH and CDR2 LQKENI. This CDR3 spans 14 amino acids. V was shortened by 6 bases and J by 1 base, with 12 bases between the two germline ends. The CDR3 DNA is TGTGCCAGCTCCGTCAACGGGCCGAACACTGAAGCTTTCTTT. This sequence encodes CASSVNGPNTEAFF.

This rearrangement joins TRBV5-6 to TRBJ1-2; 7 nucleotides agree with TRBD1. Germline-derived CDR1 and CDR2 are SGHDT and YYEEEE. This CDR3 comprises 15 residues. V gave up 4 bases and J gave up 0 bases; unmatched junction bases: 6. The chain's CDR3 is CASSPDRVANYGYTF. In DNA form, the CDR3 reads TGTGCCAGCAGCCCTGACAGGGTAGCTAACTATGGCTACACCTTC.

This clonotype was detected only a few times. The chain recombines TRBV20-1 with TRBJ2-5, with D uncertain. Germline values: CDR1 DFQATT, CDR2 SNEGSKA (reference sequence). This CDR3 is 10 amino acids long. V lost 4 bases to trimming and J lost 3 bases, with 3 bases between them. CDR3: CSAKKETQYF. The CDR3 region has the DNA TGCAGTGCTAAAAAAGAGACCCAGTACTTC.

V is TRBV18 and J is TRBJ2-1; 9 bases line up with TRBD1. Germline V CDR1 and CDR2: KGHSH, LQKENI. The length of the CDR3 is 17 residues. Trimming removed 0 bases from V and 4 bases from J; junction bases left unmatched: 7. The CDR3 sequence is CASSPPEGTGQYNEQFF. CDR3 nucleotides: TGTGCCAGCTCACCACCGGAAGGGACAGGGCAATACAATGAGCAGTTCTTC.

Only a few counts were recorded for this clonotype. The chain joins TRBV5-4 to TRBJ1-1; 7 positions agree with TRBD1. Germline-derived CDR1 and CDR2 are SGHNT and YYREEE (reference sequence). V shed 3 bases, J shed 5 bases, and the junction held 7 bases outside the gene matches. This CDR3 spans 14 amino acids. The DNA for the CDR3 is TGTGCCAGCAGCTCTACAGGGGAGGGGACTGAAGCTTTCTTT. Its protein product is CASSSTGEGTEAFF.

This chain connects TRBV2 to TRBJ2-6, with D possibly being TRBD2 (6 bases). Germline V gene sequence: CDR1 SNHLY, CDR2 FYNNEI. The CDR3 loop spans 15 amino acids. V was clipped by 11 bases and J by 1 base, with 15 bases between them. The CDR3: CAFPGRSSGANVLTF. CDR3 bases: TGTGCCTTCCCAGGGAGGTCATCTGGGGCCAACGTCCTGACTTTC.

The chain is built from TRBV9 and TRBJ1-1; 9 nucleotides align to TRBD1. CDR3 size: 15 residues. J lost 4 bases, V lost 0 bases, and 4 bases had no gene match. Germline V CDR1 and CDR2: SGDLS, YYNGEE. CDR3 loop: CASSVGGTGPTEAFF. In DNA, the CDR3 is TGTGCCAGCAGCGTAGGGGGGACAGGGCCCACTGAAGCTTTCTTT.

The CDR3, as DNA: TGTGCCAGCAGCTTAGCGGCGGCCTCCTACAATGAGCAGTTCTTC. The encoded protein is CASSLAAASYNEQFF. V usage is TRBV7-8 and J usage is TRBJ2-1; D not resolved. The CDR3 runs 15 residues. The germline gives CDR1 SGHVS, CDR2 FQNEAQ. The germline V and J ends were trimmed by 0 bases and 0 bases, with 6 bases remaining between them.

This clonotype has only a few counts. CDR3 residues: CATSRDRTGGPKNIQYF. CDR3 DNA: TGTGCCACCAGCAGAGATCGAACAGGGGGACCCAAAAACATTCAGTACTTC. The rearrangement links TRBV15 to TRBJ2-4; 8 positions match TRBD1. CDR1 is LNHNV and CDR2 is YYDKDF in the germline V gene (reference sequence). This CDR3 is 17 amino acids long. After removal of 0 bases from V and 2 bases from J, the junction contained 6 bases not matched to a gene.

The chain couples TRBV7-6 to TRBJ1-1; D unclear. CDR1 SGHVS and CDR2 FNYEAQ come from the germline V gene. V lost 5 bases and J lost 3, with 10 bases in between. The CDR3 consists of 13 residues. The CDR3 loop reads CASSRNPDTEAFF. CDR3 coding DNA: TGTGCCAGCAGCCGAAACCCGGACACTGAAGCTTTCTTT.

The chain uses TRBV7-3 and TRBJ2-1; 10 nucleotides align to TRBD1. J lost 8 bases, V lost 5 bases, and 6 bases had no gene match. The CDR3 extends over 14 amino acids. Germline V gives CDR1 SGHTA, CDR2 FQGTGA. CDR3 DNA: TGTGCCAGCAGCCCCGACAGGGGGCACGATGAGCAGTTCTTC. Encoded protein: CASSPDRGHDEQFF.

The V and J genes are TRBV12-3 or TRBV12-4 and TRBJ1-2; D call uncertain. This CDR3 spans 13 amino acids. V gave up 2 bases and J gave up 5 bases, with 9 bases separating them. The CDR3 is CASSLLWAYGYTF. Here the CDR3 DNA reads TGTGCCAGCAGTTTATTGTGGGCTTATGGCTACACCTTC.

The V gene is TRBV9, the J gene TRBJ2-7; D call uncertain. The CDR3 covers 14 residues. The V gene lost 3 bases and the J gene lost 2 bases, with 12 bases spanning the gap. Germline loops: CDR1 SGDLS, CDR2 YYNGEE. CDR3 bases: TGTGCCAGCAGCGAAGGGTCCTCCGCCTACGAGCAGTACTTC. It codes for CASSEGSSAYEQYF.